The entry below describes one T cell receptor (beta chain). There is no known antigen for this receptor. Per-nucleotide qualities are absent, and no much larger clonotype sits a single base away. This entry belongs to a study of blood T cells in healthy people across ages (dated by TCRdb to between 2015 and 2017). About the investigation overall: Template switching captured roughly one uniquely barcoded TCR beta cDNA molecule per two T cells in model experiments. Using deep sequencing normalized with unique cDNA molecular identifiers, the study measured how TCR beta repertoire diversity changes with age. Four age groups were formed from the donors: young (average approximately 15 years), middle-aged (roughly 38), aged (under 70) and long-lived (more than 75). To avoid experimental bias, donors of different ages were spread randomly across the sequencing lanes. For two donors (one aged 18 to 29 and one aged 80 or older), the study analyzed two additional independent replicas of 1 million unique cDNA reads from the same blood draw. Here is what the overall study found, with its caveats: Total diversity estimates from one million sequenced T cells were considered lower bounds and underestimates. A strong correlation was found between observed TCR beta diversity and the percentage of naive T cells measured by flow cytometry. Because the CMV infection status of the donors was unknown, age-related changes in expanded clonotypes may potentially have been confounded. Since profiling was done on bulk unsorted PBMCs, naive and antigen-experienced compartments could not be conclusively compared. Observed TCR beta diversity per million T cells fell roughly linearly with age, and a significant reduction was already apparent by age about 38. Compared with the aged group, more naive CD4+ T cells, fewer expanded clones and increased TCR diversity were shown by the long-lived group, suggesting age selection.

Deletion took 7 bases off V and 4 bases off J, with a span of 13 bases between the germline ends. The CDR3, cysteine through phenylalanine, is 13 amino acids long. Only the CDR3 portion is preserved as DNA: 39 bases, with reading frame beginning at the first base. CDR1 and CDR2 were assigned from the germline V gene as SNHLY and FYNNEI. Receptor amplification or capture employed 5' RACE. TCRdb records Illumina HiSeq 2500 as the sequencer. A second PCR of about 7 to 12 cycles was performed with a sample-barcoded 5' primer and a J-beta primer mix. Each TCR beta cDNA molecule received a unique molecular identifier from a template-switch 5' adaptor carrying 12 random nucleotides. Each sample yielded at least 2.5 million CDR3-containing paired-end reads. All of the RNA was converted into first-strand cDNA using the Mint cDNA synthesis kit, with a TRBC-specific oligonucleotide serving as the primer. Following uracil-DNA glycosylase treatment, all cDNA underwent a first 18-cycle PCR with the universal primers M1SS and BC2_uni_R. The paper's processing steps were these. For normalization, 1 million high-quality reads, each with a distinct molecular identifier, were randomly selected from each sample. Instead of being binned into consensus sequences, reads with shared molecular identifiers were discarded. MiTCR, with a Q25 quality threshold and the strictest error-elimination algorithm, was used for CDR3 identification, clonotype clustering and error correction. A nonparametric unseen species model using Euler transformation provided a lower-bound estimate of total TCR beta diversity. The raw public reads went through TCRdb reprocessing: fastp at Q25, MiXCR clone calling, in-frame beta chains kept. Each entry is one CDR3 protein sequence, shown with its most common DNA and genes. None of the V and J calls come from the authors' own analysis; TCRdb made them. A total of approximately 1.5 million distinct CDR3 sequences appear in this sample, about 35% of them only once. The biggest ten clones account for about 11% of the sample.

Systemically healthy Caucasian individuals from Russia, some 38 in total and aged about 6 to 95 years, were included as donors. Approximately 11 milliliters of peripheral blood were drawn from each donor into EDTA-treated Vacutainer tubes. Ficoll-Paque density-gradient centrifugation was used to isolate PBMCs, with at least 7 million per sample. Total RNA was extracted from PBMCs with Trizol reagent, with at least 5 micrograms obtained per sample. For every donor, flow cytometry on a PBMC aliquot measured the percentage of naive CD45RAhigh/CD27high T cells. The TCR was taken from a woman in her 30s in good health. Sequencing was done on a sample of blood. Recombination linked TRBV2 to TRBJ1-1; the D gene is possibly TRBD1, with 5 bases matching. In nucleotide form, the sequence is TGTGCCAGCAAGAGGGCAGGGCCCACTGAAGCTTTCTTT. Its amino acids are CASKRAGPTEAFF.